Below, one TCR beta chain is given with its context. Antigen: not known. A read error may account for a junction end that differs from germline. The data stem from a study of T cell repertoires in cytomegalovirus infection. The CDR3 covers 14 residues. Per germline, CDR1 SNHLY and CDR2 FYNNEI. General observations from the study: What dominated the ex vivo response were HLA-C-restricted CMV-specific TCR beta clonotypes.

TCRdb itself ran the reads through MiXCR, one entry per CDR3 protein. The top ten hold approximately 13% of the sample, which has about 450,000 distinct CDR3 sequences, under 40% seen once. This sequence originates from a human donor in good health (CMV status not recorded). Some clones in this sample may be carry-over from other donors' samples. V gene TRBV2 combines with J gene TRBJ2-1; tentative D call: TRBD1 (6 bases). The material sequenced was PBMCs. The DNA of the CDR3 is TGTGCCAGCGATGGGGGCTCAGCCTATAATGAGCAGTTCTTC. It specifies CASDGGSAYNEQFF.